This passage covers 29 T cell receptor beta chains from one sample sequenced in a study of response to subunit inactivated influenza vaccine. In TCRdb, the RT-PCR reads were re-called with MiXCR into one record per CDR3 protein. The table includes 200,000 to 300,000 distinct CDR3 sequences, roughly an eighth detected once. Sequencing used non-naive T cells sorted from PBMCs, obtained 14 to 15 days before vaccination. The source of these receptors is a man aged 45 to 65 who received an inactivated influenza vaccine.

For this clonotype: The junction does not match germline at one end; this may be a read error. This chain connects TRBV20-1 to TRBJ2-3; TRBD1 matches 7 bases. CDR3 length equals 13 residues. Germline V gene lookup returns CDR1 DFQATT and CDR2 SNEGSKA (reference sequence). CDR3 residues: CTASRGPGDTQYF. Written as DNA, the CDR3 is TGCACTGCTAGTAGGGGGCCAGGAGATACGCAGTATTTT.

This clonotype was seen at least ten times. The gene calls are TRBV6-1 and TRBJ1-3, with D unresolved. Germline CDR1 reads MNHNS; CDR2 reads SASEGT. V lost 1 base to trimming and J lost 0 bases, with 7 bases between them. This CDR3 contains 15 residues. The chain's CDR3 is CASSEGGSSGNTIYF. The CDR3 region has the DNA TGTGCCAGCAGTGAAGGAGGCAGCTCTGGAAACACCATATATTTT.

The chain links TRBV6-2 or TRBV6-3 to TRBJ2-7, with 12 bases aligning to TRBD2. Trimming at V came to 2 bases and at J to 3 bases, leaving 11 bases not matched to a gene. The CDR3 has 18 residues. Germline CDR1 and CDR2: MNHEY and SVGEGT. CDR3 region: CASSYPTSRLAGDYEQYF. CDR3 nucleotides: TGTGCCAGCAGTTACCCAACCTCAAGACTAGCGGGGGACTACGAGCAGTACTTC.

This clonotype occurred many times. The chain is built from TRBV28 and TRBJ2-1; D may be TRBD1 or TRBD2 (5 bases each). The CDR3 extends over 12 amino acids. From germline, CDR1 is MDHEN and CDR2 SYDVKM. The CDR3 region has the DNA TGTTCCGTTGAGGGGACCTACAATGAGCAGTTCTTC. Translated: CSVEGTYNEQFF.

This clonotype turned up a few times. The rearrangement links TRBV11-2 to TRBJ1-2; 7 bases align to TRBD1. There are 18 residues in the CDR3. V was pared by 7 bases and J by 0 bases, with 17 bases of the junction left unmatched. Germline CDR1 is SGHAT and CDR2 is FQNNGV. The CDR3 DNA sequence: TGTGCCAGCACCCTAAGCCACGGACAGGCGACCGCTAACTATGGCTACACCTTC. Residues: CASTLSHGQATANYGYTF.

This clonotype was picked up a small number of times. V usage is TRBV5-1 and J usage is TRBJ2-2, with D unclear. Germline-derived CDR1 and CDR2 are SGHRS and YFSETQ. The CDR3 extends over 14 amino acids. V was cut by 1 base and J by 2 bases, with 6 bases left in between. The CDR3 spells CASSLLGNTGELFF. Here the CDR3 DNA reads TGCGCCAGCAGCTTGCTGGGCAACACCGGGGAGCTGTTTTTT.

This clonotype was seen a handful of times. The chain combines TRBV7-9 with TRBJ2-1; 9 bases are shared with TRBD2. This CDR3 is built from 15 residues. The J segment lost 8 bases and the V segment lost 5 bases, leaving 10 bases of the junction unmatched. Germline V gene data show CDR1 as SEHNR and CDR2 as FQNEAQ (reference sequence). The CDR3 is CASSSLAGVGDEQFF. CDR3 nucleotides: TGTGCCAGCAGCAGCTTAGCGGGAGTGGGCGATGAGCAGTTCTTC.

This clonotype came up many times. The V gene is TRBV10-3, the J gene TRBJ2-2; 7 bases are shared with TRBD1. This CDR3 region has 15 residues. V gave up 4 bases and J gave up 4 bases; unmatched junction bases: 6. Germline assignment: CDR1 ENHRY and CDR2 SYGVKD. In DNA, the CDR3 is TGTGCCATCAGTGTACAGGGGTCGGGCACCGGGGAGCTGTTTTTT. Translation: CAISVQGSGTGELFF.

This clonotype has a count of ten or more. This chain connects TRBV5-5 to TRBJ2-5, with D unclear. V dropped 4 bases and J dropped 5 bases, with 9 bases sitting between them. CDR1 and CDR2 (germline): SGHKS, YYEKEE (reference sequence). CDR3 length: 12 residues. The CDR3 spells CASSHSSETQYF. The CDR3 DNA reads TGTGCCAGCAGCCATTCCTCGGAGACCCAGTACTTC.

This clonotype was detected ten times or more. The chain employs TRBV4-1 and TRBJ2-1; TRBD2 aligns across 10 bases. The CDR3 totals 18 residues. Germline loops: CDR1 MGHRA, CDR2 YSYEKL. Trimming cost V 0 bases and J 10 bases; bases outside gene matches: 15. DNA for the CDR3: TGCGCCAGCAGCCAAGACCCCATTAGCGGGAGGATCCCCAGGGAGCAGTTCTTC. Residues: CASSQDPISGRIPREQFF.

The chain employs TRBV7-2 and TRBJ1-1, with D tentatively TRBD1 (6 bases). The CDR3 is 16 amino acids. Trimming removed 5 bases at V and 4 bases at J, with 20 bases between. Per germline, CDR1 SGHTA and CDR2 FQGNSA. This CDR3 is CASSPRSRGTGTEAFF. DNA of the CDR3: TGTGCCAGCAGCCCGCGGAGCAGGGGTACGGGCACTGAAGCTTTCTTT.

This clonotype was picked up many times. The rearrangement links TRBV10-3 to TRBJ1-2; 7 bases fit TRBD1. Germline loops: CDR1 ENHRY, CDR2 SYGVKD. The V and J ends lost 6 bases and 5 bases, in that order; junction bases with no gene match: 15. The CDR3 runs to 16 residues. The CDR3 DNA sequence: TGTGCCATCAGGGACACTAGGACAGGAACCTCGTATGGCTACACCTTC. This translates into CAIRDTRTGTSYGYTF.

This sequence joins TRBV20-1 and TRBJ2-7; 9 bases agree with TRBD2. V dropped 3 bases and J dropped 3; count of bases not matched to a gene: 6. Germline V gene sequence: CDR1 DFQATT, CDR2 SNEGSKA (reference sequence). This CDR3 contains 14 residues. CDR3 protein: CSASGSGSHYEQYF. The CDR3 region has the DNA TGCAGTGCTAGCGGTAGCGGGAGCCACTACGAGCAGTACTTC.

This clonotype was seen a few times. CDR3 sequence reads: CATSDLHGGREGVTDTQYF. In DNA, the CDR3 is TGTGCCACCAGTGATTTGCACGGGGGCAGGGAAGGAGTCACAGATACGCAGTATTTT. The V gene is TRBV24-1, the J gene TRBJ2-3; either TRBD1 or TRBD2 may supply D (6 bases each). Trimming shortened V by 0 bases and J by 2 bases, and 20 bases separated the two germline ends. From germline, CDR1 is KGHDR and CDR2 SFDVKD. The length of the CDR3 is 19 residues.

There are a few counts of this clonotype. This rearrangement joins TRBV6-4 to TRBJ2-1; TRBD2 matches 16 bases. Per the germline V gene, CDR1 is MRHNA and CDR2 is SNTAGT. J lost 1 base, V lost 8 bases, and 11 bases had no gene match. This CDR3 contains 19 residues. Written as DNA, the CDR3 is TGTGCCAGCTGTTCCCCCGGGACTAGCGGGAGGGGGTCCTACAATGAGCAGTTCTTC. Its translation is CASCSPGTSGRGSYNEQFF.

CDR3 bases: TGCAGCGTTTCCCTTGGAGGTGAAGCTTTCTTT. Protein: CSVSLGGEAFF. The chain joins TRBV29-1 to TRBJ1-1; D not certain. The germline CDR1 and CDR2 sequences are SQVTM and ANQGSEA. V was cut by 5 bases and J by 7 bases, with 11 bases left in between. The CDR3 has 11 amino acids. Complete variable domain (other parts from reference TRBV29-1 and TRBJ1-1): SAVISQKPSRDICQRGTSLTIQCQVDSQVTMMFWYRQQPGQSLTLIATANQGSEATYESGFVIDKFPISRPNLTFSTLTVSNMSPEDSSIYLCSVSLGGEAFFGQGTRLTVV.

This clonotype was detected a few times. The chain employs TRBV2 and TRBJ2-2; D uncertain. Trimming left V 6 bases short and J 8 bases short, with 16 bases between. Germline V gene lookup returns CDR1 SNHLY and CDR2 FYNNEI. The CDR3 runs 14 residues. CDR3 DNA sequence: TGTGCCAGCAGAGCCGGACCCGGTGGGGGGGAGCTGTTTTTT. Encoded protein: CASRAGPGGGELFF. The full variable domain, its missing parts supplied by reference TRBV2 and TRBJ2-2, is EPEVTQTPSHQVTQMGQEVILRCVPISNHLYFYWYRQILGQKVEFLVSFYNNEISEKSEIFDDQFSVERPDGSNFTLKIRSTKLEDSAMYFCASRAGPGGGELFFGEGSRLTVL.

This clonotype was counted a few times. V and J are TRBV10-3 and TRBJ1-4; D remains unclear. V lost 2 bases and J 4 bases, leaving 5 bases between the germline ends. The V gene's germline CDR1 is ENHRY and CDR2 SYGVKD. The CDR3 totals 13 residues. CDR3 in DNA: TGTGCCATCAGTGAGGGGAATAATGAAAAACTGTTTTTT. Translating gives CAISEGNNEKLFF.

V usage is TRBV9 and J usage is TRBJ1-4; D is perhaps TRBD1 (5 bases). Germline V lookup: CDR1 SGDLS, CDR2 YYNGEE. The germline V and J ends were trimmed by 4 bases and 8 bases, with 18 bases remaining between them. The CDR3 spans 15 residues. In DNA, the CDR3 is TGTGCCAGCAGCCCCGCTGGGGGTTGGGACGAAAAACTGTTTTTT. Translation: CASSPAGGWDEKLFF.

This clonotype has just a few counts. CDR3 protein: CSVGTSGRISYNEQFF. Written as DNA, the CDR3 is TGCAGCGTGGGGACTAGCGGGAGAATAAGCTACAATGAGCAGTTCTTC. The V call is TRBV29-1, the J call TRBJ2-1, with 14 positions matching TRBD2. V dropped 6 bases and J dropped 3; count of bases not matched to a gene: 7. Looked up from germline, CDR1 is SQVTM and CDR2 is ANQGSEA. The CDR3 runs to 16 residues.

The chain recombines TRBV6-2 or TRBV6-3 with TRBJ1-3, with 7 positions matching TRBD1. V dropped 5 bases and J dropped 0; count of bases not matched to a gene: 19. Germline CDR1 reads MNHEY; CDR2 reads SVGEGT. The CDR3 contains 20 residues. In DNA, the CDR3 is TGTGCCAGCAGTATACCGGGACAGCTACTTTCAACGAGCTCTGGAAACACCATATATTTT. It yields the protein CASSIPGQLLSTSSGNTIYF.

In this sample, this clonotype turned up many times. The V and J genes are TRBV5-1 and TRBJ2-1, with a possible D match to TRBD2 (6 bases). Germline V gene data show CDR1 as SGHRS and CDR2 as YFSETQ. Trimming cost V 4 bases and J 5 bases, with 10 bases left between them. The CDR3 is made up of 13 amino acids. The CDR3 loop is CASSVTRNNEQFF. CDR3 DNA: TGCGCCAGCAGCGTGACTAGGAACAATGAGCAGTTCTTC.

The genes are TRBV27 and TRBJ2-5, with 8 nucleotides matching TRBD1. The CDR3 loop spans 18 amino acids. The V segment lost 2 bases and the J segment 4 bases; nucleotides outside the gene matches: 15. Germline CDR1 and CDR2: MNHEY and SMNVEV (reference sequence). CDR3 nucleotides: TGTGCCAGCAGTTTAAGTATGGGTCCGACAGGGGAGTTAGAGACCCAGTACTTC. Its protein is CASSLSMGPTGELETQYF.

This clonotype was recorded at least ten times. The chain is built from TRBV12-3 or TRBV12-4 and TRBJ2-7, with 8 nucleotides matching TRBD2. CDR3 size: 17 residues. V was clipped by 0 bases and J by 4 bases; unmatched bases: 11. CDR3 residues: CASSLARLAGISYEQYF. In nucleotides, the CDR3 is TGTGCCAGCAGTTTAGCGCGGCTAGCGGGTATATCATACGAGCAGTACTTC.

This clonotype has ten or more counts. The genes are TRBV27 and TRBJ2-1, with D unclear. Per germline, CDR1 MNHEY and CDR2 SMNVEV (reference sequence). The CDR3 sequence is 14 residues long. Trimming cost V 7 bases and J 4 bases, with 14 bases left between them. In DNA form, the CDR3 reads TGTGCCAGCAAACCCTCCCCAGGTTACAATGAGCAGTTCTTC. Its translation is CASKPSPGYNEQFF.

The J gene is TRBJ2-3, the V gene TRBV11-2, with unresolved D. CDR1 SGHAT and CDR2 FQNNGV come from the germline V gene. The CDR3 consists of 12 residues. Trimming left V 5 bases short and J 5 bases short, with 8 bases between. CDR3 sequence: CASSPGRDTQYF. CDR3 sequence (DNA): TGTGCCAGCAGCCCAGGAAGAGATACGCAGTATTTT. Filled out from reference TRBV11-2 and TRBJ2-3, the complete variable domain reads EAGVAQSPRYKIIEKRQSVAFWCNPISGHATLYWYQQILGQGPKLLIQFQNNGVVDDSQLPKDRFSAERLKGVDSTLKIQPAKLEDSAVYLCASSPGRDTQYFGPGTRLTVL.

This clonotype was detected a few times. The chain joins TRBV19 to TRBJ2-3; TRBD2 might be the D (6 bases). Looked up from germline, CDR1 is LNHDA and CDR2 is SQIVND (reference sequence). CDR3 length equals 14 residues. The ends were cut back, 7 bases at V and 7 bases at J, with 18 bases in the middle. CDR3 sequence reads: CASMPGGTRNTQYF. CDR3 coding DNA: TGTGCCAGTATGCCCGGGGGTACGAGGAATACGCAGTATTTT.

This clonotype was seen repeatedly, ten times or more. J is TRBJ2-1 and V is TRBV4-1; no clear D gene. The CDR3 is made up of 15 amino acids. Germline CDR1 is MGHRA and CDR2 is YSYEKL. With 2 bases removed from V and 1 base from J, the gap between germline ends came to 9 bases. For the CDR3, the DNA is TGCGCCAGCAGCCAACGGGCAGATTCCTACAATGAGCAGTTCTTC. Translating gives CASSQRADSYNEQFF.

The chain employs TRBV5-1 and TRBJ1-6, with D possibly TRBD1 on 5 matching bases. From germline, CDR1 is SGHRS and CDR2 YFSETQ. V was cut by 0 bases and J by 8 bases, with 15 bases left in between. The CDR3 covers 16 residues. The CDR3 reads CASSLDGGRGDSPLHF. CDR3 coding DNA: TGCGCCAGCAGCTTGGACGGGGGTAGAGGCGATTCACCCCTCCACTTT.